One and the same sample provided the 31 T cell receptor beta chains below, sequenced in a study of T cells in Graves' hyperthyroidism and ophthalmopathy. The CDR3 regions of TCR beta were amplified from RNA transcripts. First-round RT-PCR targeting the TCR CDR3 was performed with the HTBI primer set. TCRdb processed the multiplex PCR reads anew with MiXCR; each CDR3 protein has one entry. This sample has about 600,000 distinct CDR3 sequences; 15% to 20% occur once, and the top ten carry around 3.5%. Specimen: blood. All receptors come from a woman in her thirties or forties with Graves' ophthalmopathy.

The chain recombines TRBV20-1 with TRBJ1-3, with 7 nucleotides matching TRBD1. The CDR3 is made up of 12 amino acids. V shed 8 bases and J 4 bases; nucleotides not matched to a gene: 5. The germline CDR1 and CDR2 sequences are DFQATT and SNEGSKA (reference sequence). Written as DNA, the CDR3 is TGCAGTACTACAGGGGCAGGAAACACCATATATTTT. Its protein is CSTTGAGNTIYF.

The chain carries TRBV7-9 and TRBJ1-3; 7 nucleotides match TRBD1. The CDR3 loop spans 14 amino acids. Germline CDR1 reads SEHNR; CDR2 reads FQNEAQ (reference sequence). J was trimmed by 7 bases and V by 5 bases; bases with no gene match: 8. The CDR3 here is CASSPDRERNTIYF. The CDR3 coding sequence is TGTGCCAGCAGCCCCGACAGGGAGAGGAACACCATATATTTT.

This clonotype came up a few times. The chain is built from TRBV6-6 and TRBJ1-2; D is ambiguous. The CDR3 is 14 residues long. With 2 bases removed from V and 2 bases from J, the gap between germline ends came to 9 bases. Germline V gives CDR1 MNHNY, CDR2 SVGAGI (reference sequence). CDR3 DNA: TGTGCCAGCAGTTACGATTCTGACAACTATGGCTACACCTTC. Its translation is CASSYDSDNYGYTF.

This clonotype occurred a few times. V gene TRBV7-3 combines with J gene TRBJ1-1, with D possibly being TRBD1 (5 bases). V gave up 4 bases and J gave up 1 base, with 13 bases separating them. Germline V gene sequence: CDR1 SGHTA, CDR2 FQGTGA. CDR3 size: 15 residues. The CDR3 here is CASSSNPGPNTEAFF. DNA of the CDR3: TGTGCCAGCAGCTCGAACCCGGGGCCGAACACTGAAGCTTTCTTT.

The sample holds many counts of this clonotype. This chain links TRBV20-1 with TRBJ1-6; 8 positions match TRBD1. Germline CDR1 reads DFQATT; CDR2 reads SNEGSKA (reference sequence). Trimming took 2 bases from V and 2 from J; bases not matched to a gene: 11. The CDR3 is made up of 18 amino acids. The CDR3 nucleotides read TGCAGTGCTAGACAGGACAGGGATGGGAGGGCCTATAATTCACCCCTCCACTTT. This codes for CSARQDRDGRAYNSPLHF.

This clonotype was counted many times. The chain uses TRBV5-1 and TRBJ1-6; 9 bases are a match to TRBD1. There are 14 residues in the CDR3. After removal of 0 bases from V and 10 bases from J, the junction contained 2 bases not matched to a gene. Germline CDR1 SGHRS, CDR2 YFSETQ. The CDR3 sequence is CASSLGTGESPLHF. The CDR3 coding sequence is TGCGCCAGCAGCTTGGGGACAGGGGAGTCACCCCTCCACTTT. The whole variable domain, filled in from reference TRBV5-1 and TRBJ1-6, reads KAGVTQTPRYLIKTRGQQVTLSCSPISGHRSVSWYQQTPGQGLQFLFEYFSETQRNKGNFPGRFSGRQFSNSRSEMNVSTLELGDSALYLCASSLGTGESPLHFGNGTRLTVT.

V is TRBV6-1 and J is TRBJ1-4; weak D call: TRBD1 (5 bases). V was shortened by 6 bases and J by 14 bases, with 22 bases between the two germline ends. The CDR3 consists of 14 residues. Germline V CDR1 and CDR2: MNHNS, SASEGT. This CDR3 is CASSPRGRDPPLFF. The CDR3 coding sequence is TGTGCCAGCAGCCCCCGGGGTAGGGACCCACCCCTGTTTTTT.

At least ten counts were recorded for this clonotype. This chain links TRBV30 with TRBJ1-5; 7 bases align to TRBD1. From germline, CDR1 is GTSNPN and CDR2 SVGIG (reference sequence). Losses at the gene ends were 1 base for V and 4 bases for J; bases not matched to a gene: 4. The CDR3 runs to 14 residues. In DNA, the CDR3 is TGTGCCTGGAGTGCCGGGACAGTAAATCAGCCCCAGCATTTT. Translation gives CAWSAGTVNQPQHF.

This clonotype was detected ten times or more. This chain uses TRBV28 with TRBJ2-7; TRBD1 is a possible D gene (5 bases). CDR3 size: 14 residues. V was clipped by 3 bases and J by 5 bases, with 14 bases between them. The germline V gene encodes CDR1 MDHEN and CDR2 SYDVKM. The CDR3 loop is CASSFRRARNEQYF. CDR3 nucleotide sequence: TGTGCCAGCAGTTTCCGCAGGGCTCGGAACGAGCAGTACTTC.

The table lists this clonotype with a few counts. The chain carries TRBV12-3 or TRBV12-4 and TRBJ2-2, with D tentatively TRBD1 or TRBD2 (5 bases each). V lost 0 bases to trimming and J lost 6 bases, with 11 bases between them. The CDR3 spans 15 residues. This chain's CDR3 is CASSLARGVAGELFF. In DNA form, the CDR3 reads TGTGCCAGCAGTTTAGCGAGAGGGGTTGCCGGGGAGCTGTTTTTT.

The chain couples TRBV20-1 to TRBJ2-2; no definite D call. V was cut by 3 bases and J by 4 bases, with 12 bases left in between. Per germline, CDR1 DFQATT and CDR2 SNEGSKA (reference sequence). The CDR3 runs 14 residues. CDR3 loop: CSARVRVGTGELFF. DNA for the CDR3: TGCAGTGCTAGGGTCCGGGTTGGCACCGGGGAGCTGTTTTTT.

This clonotype was recorded many times. The rearrangement uses TRBV7-9 and TRBJ2-1; 9 bases fit TRBD2. Germline assignment: CDR1 SEHNR and CDR2 FQNEAQ (reference sequence). The CDR3 is made up of 16 amino acids. Germline trimming cut 1 base from V and 5 bases from J; bases unmatched to any gene: 6. The chain's CDR3 is CASSLGGLARDNEQFF. The CDR3 DNA sequence: TGTGCCAGCAGCTTAGGAGGACTAGCGAGAGACAATGAGCAGTTCTTC. Complete variable domain (other parts from reference TRBV7-9 and TRBJ2-1): DTGVSQNPRHKITKRGQNVTFRCDPISEHNRLYWYRQTLGQGPEFLTYFQNEAQLEKSRLLSDRFSAERPKGSFSTLEIQRTEQGDSAMYLCASSLGGLARDNEQFFGPGTRLTVL.

This clonotype was counted many times. The J gene is TRBJ1-6, the V gene TRBV2; D possibly corresponds to TRBD1 (5 bases). Trimming removed 7 bases at V and 10 bases at J, with 20 bases between. Germline CDR1 and CDR2: SNHLY and FYNNEI. The CDR3 runs 15 residues. As DNA, the CDR3 is TGTGCCAGCATGTATGGGGCAACCTCAGGATCACCCCTCCACTTT. This gives the protein CASMYGATSGSPLHF.

CDR3 in amino acids: CASSQDWERLKGSGNSPLHF. CDR3 nucleotide sequence: TGCGCCAGCAGCCAAGATTGGGAAAGATTGAAGGGGAGCGGTAATTCACCCCTCCACTTT. The chain has TRBV4-1 and TRBJ1-6; D possibly corresponds to TRBD1 (5 bases). CDR1 and CDR2 (germline): MGHRA, YSYEKL. CDR3 length: 20 amino acids. V was clipped by 0 bases and J by 6 bases, with 24 bases between them.

This clonotype was detected many times. The V call is TRBV6-1, the J call TRBJ2-2; 9 nucleotides agree with TRBD1. V shed 5 bases, J shed 6 bases, and the junction held 16 bases outside the gene matches. CDR1 is MNHNS and CDR2 is SASEGT in the germline V gene. There are 18 residues in the CDR3. The CDR3 region is CASSFRDRDFSDAGELFF. The CDR3 DNA is TGTGCCAGCAGTTTCCGGGACAGGGATTTTAGTGATGCCGGGGAGCTGTTTTTT.

This rearrangement joins TRBV19 to TRBJ2-6, with D maybe TRBD1 (5 bases). The ends were cut back, 5 bases at V and 0 bases at J, with 14 bases in the middle. The CDR3 runs 17 residues. CDR1 LNHDA and CDR2 SQIVND come from the germline V gene (reference sequence). As DNA, the CDR3 is TGTGCCAGTAGTCCCTCGGGCAGGGCCTCTGGGGCCAACGTCCTGACTTTC. It is translated as CASSPSGRASGANVLTF.

V gene TRBV11-2 combines with J gene TRBJ2-2; tentatively, D is TRBD2 (7 bases). V gave up 3 bases and J gave up 5 bases, with 22 bases separating them. CDR1 is SGHAT and CDR2 is FQNNGV in the germline V gene. The CDR3 is 18 residues long. CDR3 region: CASSFGGGAWLGTGELFF. The CDR3 bases are TGTGCCAGCAGCTTCGGCGGGGGCGCCTGGTTAGGGACCGGGGAGCTGTTTTTT.

The chain combines TRBV11-3 with TRBJ2-1, with 10 positions matching TRBD1. Germline CDR1 SGHNT, CDR2 YENEEA. The V gene end was trimmed by 5 bases and the J gene end by 6 bases; junction bases not matched to a gene: 7. This CDR3 has 15 amino acids. As DNA, the CDR3 is TGTGCCAGCAGCGTCCGGGACAGGGGACCCAATGAGCAGTTCTTC. Encoded protein: CASSVRDRGPNEQFF.

Notes on this clonotype: One end of the junction varies from germline; a read error may be responsible. The chain couples TRBV19 to TRBJ1-1, with no clear D. Germline-derived CDR1 and CDR2 are LNHDA and SQIVND (reference sequence). This CDR3 contains 17 residues. In nucleotides, the CDR3 is TGTGCCAGTAGTGTAGACCCCTCCGCCGTACCGAACACTGAAGCTTTCTTT. It specifies CASSVDPSAVPNTEAFF.

This clonotype was seen at least ten times. The chain links TRBV11-2 to TRBJ2-5; 7 nucleotides agree with TRBD1. Germline lookup yields CDR1 SGHAT and CDR2 FQNNGV. The J segment lost 5 bases and the V segment lost 0 bases, leaving 12 bases of the junction unmatched. The CDR3 loop spans 17 amino acids. The CDR3 loop is CASSLDPLNRGRETQYF. CDR3 nucleotide sequence: TGTGCCAGCAGCTTAGATCCGCTAAACAGGGGTCGTGAGACCCAGTACTTC.

This rearrangement joins TRBV7-2 to TRBJ2-2; D remains unclear. The V end lost 6 bases, the J end lost 1 base, and 9 bases lay between the germline ends. Germline V gene lookup returns CDR1 SGHTA and CDR2 FQGNSA. The CDR3 is 14 residues long. CDR3 DNA sequence: TGTGCCAGCAGGTCCGGTCGGAACACCGGGGAGCTGTTTTTT. The encoded protein is CASRSGRNTGELFF.

Concerning this clonotype: Its ends do not fully match the called genes, so a read error is possible. The V gene is TRBV5-6, the J gene TRBJ1-4; D gene unclear. CDR3 size: 14 residues. Germline assignment: CDR1 SGHDT and CDR2 YYEEEE. The DNA for the CDR3 is TGTGCCAGCAGCTTTTCAGCCTCTAAGGAAAAACTGTTTTTT. Translating it yields CASSFSASKEKLFF.

This sequence joins TRBV12-3 or TRBV12-4 and TRBJ2-7; possible D gene TRBD2, 6 bases. The CDR3 length is 14 residues. Trimming stripped 6 bases from V and 3 bases from J, with 15 bases between. This CDR3 is CASSGGLISYEQYF. CDR3 in DNA: TGTGCCAGCAGCGGGGGATTAATAAGCTACGAGCAGTACTTC.

This chain uses TRBV20-1 with TRBJ2-1, with D hard to call. From germline, CDR1 is DFQATT and CDR2 SNEGSKA (reference sequence). V gave up 0 bases and J gave up 5 bases, with 5 bases separating them. The CDR3 is made up of 12 amino acids. The CDR3: CSARETDNEQFF. The CDR3, as DNA: TGCAGTGCTAGAGAGACCGACAATGAGCAGTTCTTC.

The sample holds many counts of this clonotype. This chain connects TRBV7-9 to TRBJ2-3; D not resolved. The V and J ends lost 4 bases and 4 bases respectively, with 12 bases between them. The CDR3 length is 14 residues. Per germline, CDR1 SEHNR and CDR2 FQNEAQ (reference sequence). CDR3 bases: TGTGCCAGCAGCTCGACCCTGGTGGCAGATACGCAGTATTTT. As protein: CASSSTLVADTQYF. The full variable domain, with the rest looked up from reference TRBV7-9 and TRBJ2-3, is DTGVSQNPRHKITKRGQNVTFRCDPISEHNRLYWYRQTLGQGPEFLTYFQNEAQLEKSRLLSDRFSAERPKGSFSTLEIQRTEQGDSAMYLCASSSTLVADTQYFGPGTRLTVL.

This clonotype was recorded at least ten times. V usage is TRBV6-1 and J usage is TRBJ2-7; TRBD1 agrees at 10 bases. The CDR3 sequence is 14 residues long. The V gene's germline CDR1 is MNHNS and CDR2 SASEGT. V lost 6 bases, J lost 2 bases, and 4 bases stayed unmatched. This chain's CDR3 is CASRSGQGTYEQYF. CDR3 DNA sequence: TGTGCCAGCAGGTCGGGACAGGGGACCTACGAGCAGTACTTC.

This clonotype was detected a few times. This chain connects TRBV13 to TRBJ2-7; no definite D call. Per germline, CDR1 PRHDT and CDR2 FYEKMQ (reference sequence). The CDR3 has 12 amino acids. V gave up 5 bases and J gave up 6 bases, with 11 bases separating them. The CDR3 protein is CASSLLPGEQYF. The CDR3 bases are TGTGCCAGCAGCCTACTCCCCGGCGAGCAGTACTTC.

The sample holds many counts of this clonotype. The chain joins TRBV12-3 or TRBV12-4 to TRBJ2-2; unclear D gene. This CDR3 contains 14 residues. Trimming removed 5 bases at V and 9 bases at J, with 16 bases between. In nucleotides, the CDR3 is TGTGCCAGCAGTGTTGGGGTGGTTTTTCGGGAGCTGTTTTTT. This gives the protein CASSVGVVFRELFF.

At least ten counts were recorded for this clonotype. The chain has TRBV10-2 and TRBJ1-1; 11 nucleotides match TRBD1. Trimming cost V 4 bases and J 1 base; bases outside gene matches: 5. This CDR3 contains 16 residues. Germline V gene data show CDR1 as WSHSY and CDR2 as SAAADI. The CDR3 region has the DNA TGCGCCAGCAGTGGGGACAGGGGGTGGGAGAACACTGAAGCTTTCTTT. This codes for CASSGDRGWENTEAFF.

This clonotype appeared a few times. The chain recombines TRBV7-9 with TRBJ2-5, with D possibly TRBD2 on 5 matching bases. The germline gives CDR1 SEHNR, CDR2 FQNEAQ (reference sequence). V was trimmed by 1 base and J by 4 bases, leaving 10 bases between them. This CDR3 contains 14 residues. The CDR3 region has the DNA TGTGCCAGCAGCTTAGATCTAGCCCGAGAGACCCAGTACTTC. Translated: CASSLDLARETQYF.

This clonotype was found a few times. The J gene is TRBJ1-1, the V gene TRBV18; D might be TRBD1 (6 bases). The CDR3 has 17 amino acids. Trimming stripped 6 bases from V and 5 bases from J, with 25 bases between. Germline CDR1 is KGHSH and CDR2 is LQKENI. The CDR3 region has the DNA TGTGCCAGCTCCCCCAGGAGGGACACCCAAGGTGGGACTGAAGCTTTCTTT. Residues: CASSPRRDTQGGTEAFF.